The TCR beta chain described here comes from a study of beta chain features in type 1 diabetes. The study's findings and limits: The study found that naive, central memory and Treg TCRB repertoires appeared more similar in patients than in healthy donors. All four CD4+ subsets of Type 1 diabetes patients contained TCRB CDR3s that were moderately but significantly shorter.

Deletions cut 0 bases from V and 6 bases from J, with 8 bases between. Looked up from germline, CDR1 is SGHDN and CDR2 is FVKESK. The CDR3 sequence is 14 residues long. TCRB transcripts that were expressed got sequenced, as all of the isolated RNA had been reverse transcribed. Some clones are missing from TCRdb's copy, which holds only in-frame ones; the method was immunoSEQ multiplex PCR. The sample consists of around 710,000 clones, around an eighth of them appearing once. A few counts support this clone. Its specificity is not known. The clonotype was recovered from a man aged 25 to 40 with type 1 diabetes. The chain joins TRBV14 to TRBJ2-2; possibly TRBD1 for D (5 bases). Material: naive CD4+ T cells from blood. The CDR3 is CASSQDWGPGELFF. In nucleotides, the CDR3 is TGTGCCAGCAGCCAAGATTGGGGCCCCGGGGAGCTGTTTTTT.